This T cell receptor beta chain was documented in a study of blood T cell repertoires in COVID-19. At the level of the study: Samples taken during acute and convalescent COVID-19 were collected in the United States, Italy and Spain. Sample material is recorded as cDNA or gDNA derived from T cells, B-cell-depleted T cells, or PBMCs.

Germline CDR1 ENHRY, CDR2 SYGVKD. Trimming cost V 7 bases and J 4 bases; bases outside gene matches: 6. CDR3 length equals 13 residues. In the authors' methods: Researchers report that nucleated cell counts were estimated from reference gene primer amplification. Clones were sequenced by immunoSEQ multiplex PCR, and TCRdb holds only the in-frame ones, with some missing. V and J calls and clone size are as listed in that table; D and trimming were resolved from the DNA. The data show 350,000 to 450,000 clones, around 85% seen once. The specimen was peripheral blood. The rearrangement links TRBV10-3 to TRBJ2-7; 8 bases agree with TRBD2. The receptor comes from a woman aged 18-29 years with acute or convalescent COVID-19. CDR3 in DNA: TGTGCCATCACCTCGGCGGGGGGATACGAGCAGTACTTC. Translation: CAITSAGGYEQYF.